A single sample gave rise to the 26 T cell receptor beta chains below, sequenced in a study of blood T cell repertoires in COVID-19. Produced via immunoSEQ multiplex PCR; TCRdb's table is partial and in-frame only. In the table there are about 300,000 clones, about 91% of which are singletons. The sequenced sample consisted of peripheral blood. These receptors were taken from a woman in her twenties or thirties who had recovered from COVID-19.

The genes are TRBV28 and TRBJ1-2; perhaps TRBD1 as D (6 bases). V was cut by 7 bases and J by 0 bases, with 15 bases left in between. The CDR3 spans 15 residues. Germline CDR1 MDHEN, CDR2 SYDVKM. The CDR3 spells CASKPGELTNYGYTF. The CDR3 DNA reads TGTGCCAGCAAGCCAGGGGAGTTGACTAACTATGGCTACACCTTC.

CDR3 sequence (DNA): TGTGCCATCAGGCGGACTAGCGGGGCTCAAGAGACCCAGTACTTC. Its translation is CAIRRTSGAQETQYF. The rearrangement links TRBV10-3 to TRBJ2-5; 12 bases fit TRBD2. Per germline, CDR1 ENHRY and CDR2 SYGVKD. Trimming cost V 6 bases and J 2 bases; bases outside gene matches: 4. The CDR3 spans 15 residues.

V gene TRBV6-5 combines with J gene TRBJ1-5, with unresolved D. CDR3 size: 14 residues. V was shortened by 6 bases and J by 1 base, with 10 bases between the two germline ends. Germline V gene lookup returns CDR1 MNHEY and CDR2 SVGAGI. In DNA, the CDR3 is TGTGCCAGCAGCCGCGACTTCAGCAATCAGCCCCAGCATTTT. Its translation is CASSRDFSNQPQHF.

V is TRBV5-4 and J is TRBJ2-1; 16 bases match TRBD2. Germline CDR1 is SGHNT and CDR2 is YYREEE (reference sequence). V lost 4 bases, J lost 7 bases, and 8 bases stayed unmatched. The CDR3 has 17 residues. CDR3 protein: CASSTGLAGGKANEQFF. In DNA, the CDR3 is TGTGCCAGCAGCACGGGACTAGCGGGGGGGAAGGCGAATGAGCAGTTCTTC.

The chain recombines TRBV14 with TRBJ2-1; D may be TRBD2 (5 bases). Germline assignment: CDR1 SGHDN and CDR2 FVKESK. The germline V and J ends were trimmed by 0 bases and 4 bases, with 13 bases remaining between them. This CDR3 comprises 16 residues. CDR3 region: CASSQDPEDPYNEQFF. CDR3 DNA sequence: TGTGCCAGCAGCCAAGACCCGGAGGACCCTTACAATGAGCAGTTCTTC.

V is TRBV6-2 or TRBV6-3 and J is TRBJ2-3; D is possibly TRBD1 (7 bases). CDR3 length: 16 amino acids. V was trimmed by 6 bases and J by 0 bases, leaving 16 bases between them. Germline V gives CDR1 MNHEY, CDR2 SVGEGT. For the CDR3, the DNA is TGTGCCAGCAGCCCCTCAGGGGGGCCTAGCACAGATACGCAGTATTTT. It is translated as CASSPSGGPSTDTQYF.

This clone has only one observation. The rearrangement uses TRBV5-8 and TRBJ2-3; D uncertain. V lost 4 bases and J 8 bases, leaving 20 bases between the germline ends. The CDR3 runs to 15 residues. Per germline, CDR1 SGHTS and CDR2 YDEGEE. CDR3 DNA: TGTGCCAGCAGCCGGCGGTTTCTAACTGTCGGTACGCAGTATTTT. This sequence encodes CASSRRFLTVGTQYF.

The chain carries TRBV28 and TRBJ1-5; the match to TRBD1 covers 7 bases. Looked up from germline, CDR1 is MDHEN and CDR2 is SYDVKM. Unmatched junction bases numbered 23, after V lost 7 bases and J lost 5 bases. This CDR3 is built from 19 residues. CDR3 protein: CASTYLGSSEGAIYQPQHF. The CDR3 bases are TGTGCCAGCACCTATTTGGGTTCCTCCGAGGGGGCTATCTATCAGCCCCAGCATTTT. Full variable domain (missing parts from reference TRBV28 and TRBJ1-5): DVKVTQSSRYLVKRTGEKVFLECVQDMDHENMFWYRQDPGLGLRLIYFSYDVKMKEKGDIPEGYSVSREKKERFSLILESASTNQTSMYLCASTYLGSSEGAIYQPQHFGDGTRLSIL.

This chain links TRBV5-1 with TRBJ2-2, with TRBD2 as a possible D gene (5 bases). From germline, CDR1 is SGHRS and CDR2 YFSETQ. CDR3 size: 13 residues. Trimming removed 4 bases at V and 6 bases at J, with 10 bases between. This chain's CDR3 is CASSILGAGELFF. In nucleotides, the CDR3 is TGCGCCAGCAGCATCCTCGGGGCCGGGGAGCTGTTTTTT.

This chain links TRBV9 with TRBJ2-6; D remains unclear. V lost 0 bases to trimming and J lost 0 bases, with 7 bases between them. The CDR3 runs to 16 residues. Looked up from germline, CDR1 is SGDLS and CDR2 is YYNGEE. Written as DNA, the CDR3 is TGTGCCAGCAGCGTAGAAGAGAGCTCTGGGGCCAACGTCCTGACTTTC. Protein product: CASSVEESSGANVLTF.

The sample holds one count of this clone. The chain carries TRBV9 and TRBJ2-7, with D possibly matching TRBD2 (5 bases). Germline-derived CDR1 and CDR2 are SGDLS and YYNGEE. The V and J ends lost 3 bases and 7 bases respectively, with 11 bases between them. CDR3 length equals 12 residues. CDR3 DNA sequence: TGTGCCAGCAGCGGCGAGTCGGGGGAGCAGTACTTC. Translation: CASSGESGEQYF. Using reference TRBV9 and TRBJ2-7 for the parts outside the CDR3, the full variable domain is DSGVTQTPKHLITATGQRVTLRCSPRSGDLSVYWYQQSLDQGLQFLIQYYNGEERAKGNILERFSAQQFPDLHSELNLSSLELGDSALYFCASSGESGEQYFGPGTRLTVT.

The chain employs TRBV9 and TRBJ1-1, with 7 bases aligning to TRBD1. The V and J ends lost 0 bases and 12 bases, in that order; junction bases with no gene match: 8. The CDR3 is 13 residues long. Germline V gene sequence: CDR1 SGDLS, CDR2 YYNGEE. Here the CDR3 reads CASSVEGMDRPFF. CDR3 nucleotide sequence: TGTGCCAGCAGCGTAGAGGGGATGGACAGGCCTTTCTTT.

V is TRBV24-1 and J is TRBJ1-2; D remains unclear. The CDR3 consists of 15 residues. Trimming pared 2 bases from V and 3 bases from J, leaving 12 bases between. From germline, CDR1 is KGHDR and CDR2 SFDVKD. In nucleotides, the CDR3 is TGTGCCACCAGTGATTCCCAAGGGCGGGACTATGGCTACACCTTC. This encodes CATSDSQGRDYGYTF.

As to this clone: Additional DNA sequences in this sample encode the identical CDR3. For the CDR3, the DNA is TGTGCCAGCACGCGGGAGAATGAGCAGTTCTTC. Amino acid sequence: CASTRENEQFF. The chain links TRBV2 to TRBJ2-1, with 7 bases that match TRBD2. The germline V gene has CDR1 SNHLY and CDR2 FYNNEI. The J segment lost 7 bases and the V segment lost 7 bases, leaving 1 base of the junction unmatched. This CDR3 spans 11 amino acids.

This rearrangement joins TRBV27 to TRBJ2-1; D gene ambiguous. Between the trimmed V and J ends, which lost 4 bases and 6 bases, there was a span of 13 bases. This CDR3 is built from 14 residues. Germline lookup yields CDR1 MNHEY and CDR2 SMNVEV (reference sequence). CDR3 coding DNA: TGTGCCAGCAGTTATTCCCTTAGAGGCAATGAGCAGTTCTTC. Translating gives CASSYSLRGNEQFF.

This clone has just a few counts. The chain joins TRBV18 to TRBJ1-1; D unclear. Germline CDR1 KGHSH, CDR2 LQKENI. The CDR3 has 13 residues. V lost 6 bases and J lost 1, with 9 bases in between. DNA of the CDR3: TGTGCCAGCTCCCTATTAGAGAACACTGAAGCTTTCTTT. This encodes CASSLLENTEAFF.

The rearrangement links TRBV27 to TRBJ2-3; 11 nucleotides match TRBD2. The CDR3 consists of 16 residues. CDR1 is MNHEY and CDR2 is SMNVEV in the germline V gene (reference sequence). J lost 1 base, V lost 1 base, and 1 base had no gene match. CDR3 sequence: CASSLLTSGGTDTQYF. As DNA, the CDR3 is TGTGCCAGCAGTTTATTGACTAGCGGGGGCACAGATACGCAGTATTTT.

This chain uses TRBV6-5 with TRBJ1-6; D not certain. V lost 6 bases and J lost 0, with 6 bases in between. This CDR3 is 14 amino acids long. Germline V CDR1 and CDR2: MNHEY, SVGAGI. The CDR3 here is CASSPSSYNSPLHF. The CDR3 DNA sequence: TGTGCCAGCAGCCCGAGCTCCTATAATTCACCCCTCCACTTT.

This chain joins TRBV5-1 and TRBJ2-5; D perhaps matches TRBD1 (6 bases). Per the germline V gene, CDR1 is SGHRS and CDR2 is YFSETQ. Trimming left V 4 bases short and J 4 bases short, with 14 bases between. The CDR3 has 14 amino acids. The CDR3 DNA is TGCGCCAGCAGCCCGACAGGAAACGGAGAGACCCAGTACTTC. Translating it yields CASSPTGNGETQYF.

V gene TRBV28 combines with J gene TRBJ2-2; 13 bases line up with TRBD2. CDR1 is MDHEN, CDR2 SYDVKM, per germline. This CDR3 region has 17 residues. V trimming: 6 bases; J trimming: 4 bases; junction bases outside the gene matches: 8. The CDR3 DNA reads TGTGCCAGCAGCCCACTAGCGGGGGGGCCATTCACCGGGGAGCTGTTTTTT. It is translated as CASSPLAGGPFTGELFF.

The CDR3 sequence is CASSLSKGTVGTEAFF. The CDR3 nucleotides are TGTGCCAGCAGTTTATCGAAGGGGACTGTTGGCACTGAAGCTTTCTTT. This chain links TRBV27 with TRBJ1-1, with D possibly matching TRBD1 (5 bases). The germline V gene encodes CDR1 MNHEY and CDR2 SMNVEV (reference sequence). V lost 0 bases and J lost 4, with 15 bases in between. The CDR3 contains 16 residues.

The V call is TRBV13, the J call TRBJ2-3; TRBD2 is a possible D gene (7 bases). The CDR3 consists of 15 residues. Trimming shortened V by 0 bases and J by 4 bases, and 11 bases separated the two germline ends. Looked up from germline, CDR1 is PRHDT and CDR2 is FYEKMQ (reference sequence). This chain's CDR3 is CASSLGGGGADTQYF. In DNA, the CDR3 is TGTGCCAGCAGCTTAGGAGGAGGGGGGGCAGATACGCAGTATTTT.

The CDR3 nucleotides are TGCAGCGTTGATAAGTCCACGGGTACAGATACGCAGTATTTT. Amino acid sequence: CSVDKSTGTDTQYF. The rearrangement links TRBV29-1 to TRBJ2-3; no reliable D call. Per germline, CDR1 SQVTM and CDR2 ANQGSEA. Trimming took off 3 bases at V and 3 bases at J, with 13 bases between the two ends. The CDR3 runs to 14 residues.

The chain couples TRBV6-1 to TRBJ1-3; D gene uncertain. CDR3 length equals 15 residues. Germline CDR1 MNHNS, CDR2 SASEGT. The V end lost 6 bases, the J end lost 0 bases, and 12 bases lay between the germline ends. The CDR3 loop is CASSHWRSSGNTIYF. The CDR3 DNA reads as TGTGCCAGCAGCCACTGGAGGTCCTCTGGAAACACCATATATTTT.

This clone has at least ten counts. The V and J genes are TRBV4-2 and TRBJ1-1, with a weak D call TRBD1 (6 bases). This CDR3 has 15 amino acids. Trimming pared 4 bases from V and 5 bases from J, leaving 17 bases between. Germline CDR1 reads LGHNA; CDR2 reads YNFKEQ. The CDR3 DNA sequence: TGTGCCAGCAGCCGAGAAAGAGAAGGGGGAACTGAAGCTTTCTTT. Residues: CASSREREGGTEAFF.

The CDR3 loop is CASSSRGPHEQYF. The DNA for the CDR3 is TGTGCCAGCTCAAGCAGGGGCCCGCACGAGCAGTACTTC. This rearrangement joins TRBV18 to TRBJ2-7, with a weak D call TRBD1 (6 bases). This CDR3 has 13 amino acids. The V gene lost 5 bases and the J gene lost 5 bases, with 13 bases spanning the gap. CDR1 and CDR2 from the germline V gene are KGHSH and LQKENI. Based on the CDR3 plus reference TRBV18 and TRBJ2-7, the full variable domain is NAGVMQNPRHLVRRRGQEARLRCSPMKGHSHVYWYRQLPEEGLKFMVYLQKENIIDESGMPKERFSAEFPKEGPSILRIQQVVRGDSAAYFCASSSRGPHEQYFGPGTRLTVT.